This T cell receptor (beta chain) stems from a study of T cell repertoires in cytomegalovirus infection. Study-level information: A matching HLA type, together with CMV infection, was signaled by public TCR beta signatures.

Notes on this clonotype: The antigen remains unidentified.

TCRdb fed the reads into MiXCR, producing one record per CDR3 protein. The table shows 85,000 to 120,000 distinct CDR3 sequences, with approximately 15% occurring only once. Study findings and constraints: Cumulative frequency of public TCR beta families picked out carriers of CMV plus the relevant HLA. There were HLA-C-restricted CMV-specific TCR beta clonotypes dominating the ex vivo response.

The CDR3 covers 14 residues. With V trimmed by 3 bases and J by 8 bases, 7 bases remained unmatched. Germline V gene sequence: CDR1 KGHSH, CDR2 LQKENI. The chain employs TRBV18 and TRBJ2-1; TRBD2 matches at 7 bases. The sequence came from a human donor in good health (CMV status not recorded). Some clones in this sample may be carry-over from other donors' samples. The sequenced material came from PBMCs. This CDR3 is CASSPGGESDEQFF. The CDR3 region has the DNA TGTGCCAGCTCACCGGGGGGGGAGAGCGATGAGCAGTTCTTC. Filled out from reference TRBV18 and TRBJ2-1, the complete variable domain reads NAGVMQNPRHLVRRRGQEARLRCSPMKGHSHVYWYRQLPEEGLKFMVYLQKENIIDESGMPKERFSAEFPKEGPSILRIQQVVRGDSAAYFCASSPGGESDEQFFGPGTRLTVL.